This T cell receptor (beta chain) was documented in a study of T cells after yellow fever vaccination. The TCR cDNA carried a universal primer site and UMIs from 5'RACE template switching. TCRdb reanalysed the 5' RACE reads using MiXCR and keeps one entry per CDR3 protein. The top ten hold 15% to 20% of the sample, which has 300,000 to 350,000 distinct CDR3 sequences, 3.5% to 4.5% seen once. Per the germline V gene, CDR1 is SGHRS and CDR2 is YFSETQ. The CDR3 runs to 13 residues. With 2 bases removed from V and 6 bases from J, the gap between germline ends came to 10 bases. This clonotype was picked up many times. Its antigen remains unknown. Notes on the study in general: Primary-vaccination clones mostly resurfaced post-booster (roughly 97% CD4, more than 85% CD8). CD4 and CD8 compartments shared a small share of clonotypes, likely from convergent recombination.

This TCR was recovered from a man aged 18-30 years who received the YFV17D yellow fever vaccine. Material: PBMCs, obtained 15 days after the yellow fever booster vaccination. The V and J genes are TRBV5-1 and TRBJ2-3, with D hard to call. The CDR3 DNA reads TGCGCCAGCAGCTTAAGTTTGCGGGATACGCAGTATTTT. Translating gives CASSLSLRDTQYF.